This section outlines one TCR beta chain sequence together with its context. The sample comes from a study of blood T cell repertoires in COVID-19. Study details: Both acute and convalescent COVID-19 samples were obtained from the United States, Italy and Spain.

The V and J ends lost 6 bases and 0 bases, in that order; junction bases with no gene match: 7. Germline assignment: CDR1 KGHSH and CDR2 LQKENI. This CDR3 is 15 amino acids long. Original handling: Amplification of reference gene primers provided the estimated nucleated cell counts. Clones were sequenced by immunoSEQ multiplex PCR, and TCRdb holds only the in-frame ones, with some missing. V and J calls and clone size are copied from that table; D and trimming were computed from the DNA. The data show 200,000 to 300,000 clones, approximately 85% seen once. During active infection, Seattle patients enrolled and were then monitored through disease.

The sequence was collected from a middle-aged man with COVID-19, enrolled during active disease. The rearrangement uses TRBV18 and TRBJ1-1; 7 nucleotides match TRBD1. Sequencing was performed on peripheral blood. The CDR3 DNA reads TGTGCCAGCTCCCGAGACAGGGATGTGAACACTGAAGCTTTCTTT. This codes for CASSRDRDVNTEAFF.